These T cell receptor beta chains were read from a single sample in a study of CD8+CD57+ T cells in acquired aplastic anemia. TCRdb reanalysed the reads using MiXCR and keeps one entry per CDR3 protein. Here the sample spans 150,000 to 200,000 distinct CDR3 sequences, roughly 47% being singletons. The sample comprised sorted CD4+, CD8+, or CD8+CD57+ T cells (not recorded which) from PBMCs. The receptor source for this set is a human donor in good health. Both conserved end residues are part of each CDR3. The order of the fields is V gene, CDR3 length, J gene, D gene, clone size, CDR3 DNA, CDR3 protein. D genes are given only for firm matches. Clone size is given for some rows only: seen once, a few or many times, or a class if the clone is expanded.

v_gene: TRBV2
len: 14
j_gene: TRBJ2-2
d_gene: TRBD2
abundance: once
CDR3nt: TGTGCCAGCAGACTAGCGGGAGGGCCCGGGGAGCTGTTTTTT
CDR3aa: CASRLAGGPGELFF

v_gene: TRBV20-1
len: 14
j_gene: TRBJ2-7
d_gene: TRBD2
abundance: -
CDR3nt: TGCAGTGCTAGTTTCGCTAGCGGGGGCCCCGAGCAGTACTTC
CDR3aa: CSASFASGGPEQYF

v_gene: TRBV5-1
len: 14
j_gene: TRBJ2-3
d_gene: -
abundance: many
CDR3nt: TGCGCCAGCAGCTTGGAGGGGTTGGTAGATACGCAGTATTTT
CDR3aa: CASSLEGLVDTQYF

v_gene: TRBV29-1
len: 12
j_gene: TRBJ2-5
d_gene: -
abundance: many
CDR3nt: TGCAGCGTGGAGAGGGGTGGAGAGACCCAGTACTTC
CDR3aa: CSVERGGETQYF

v_gene: TRBV10-2
len: 16
j_gene: TRBJ1-5
d_gene: -
abundance: -
CDR3nt: TGCGCCAGCAGTGAGTCTATGCCCAATATCGGTCAGCCCCAGCATTTT
CDR3aa: CASSESMPNIGQPQHF

v_gene: TRBV19
len: 13
j_gene: TRBJ2-5
d_gene: TRBD2
abundance: -
CDR3nt: TGTGCCAGTAGGCCCCGGGGGGAAGAGACCCAGTACTTC
CDR3aa: CASRPRGEETQYF

v_gene: TRBV7-9
len: 14
j_gene: TRBJ2-7
d_gene: -
abundance: -
CDR3nt: TGTGCCAGCAGCACCATTACAGGGTTTCGGGAGCAGTACTTC
CDR3aa: CASSTITGFREQYF

v_gene: TRBV28
len: 17
j_gene: TRBJ2-5
d_gene: TRBD2
abundance: few
CDR3nt: TGTGCCAGCAGAGCGACCTCGGGACTAGCGGGAGAGGAGACCCAGTACTTC
CDR3aa: CASRATSGLAGEETQYF

v_gene: TRBV24-1
len: 16
j_gene: TRBJ2-5
d_gene: TRBD2
abundance: -
CDR3nt: TGTGCCACCAGTGATTTTGTACTAGCGGGAGGAGAGACCCAGTACTTC
CDR3aa: CATSDFVLAGGETQYF

v_gene: TRBV19
len: 13
j_gene: TRBJ2-7
d_gene: -
abundance: many
CDR3nt: TGTGCCAGTAGTATAGCAAGTTCCTACGAGCAGTACTTC
CDR3aa: CASSIASSYEQYF

v_gene: TRBV6-2/TRBV6-3
len: 18
j_gene: TRBJ2-6
d_gene: TRBD1
abundance: -
CDR3nt: TGTGCCAGCAATTACTCGGGACAGGGAAACTCTGGGGCCAACGTCCTGACTTTC
CDR3aa: CASNYSGQGNSGANVLTF

v_gene: TRBV11-3
len: 15
j_gene: TRBJ2-7
d_gene: TRBD1
abundance: -
CDR3nt: TGTGCCAGCAGCCCCCCAGGGGGACAATTACAGAACCGGGACTTC
CDR3aa: CASSPPGGQLQNRDF

v_gene: TRBV11-2
len: 18
j_gene: TRBJ2-6
d_gene: -
abundance: many
CDR3nt: TGTGCCAGCAGCTTATTCGGACTCACGAGCTCTGGGGCCAACGTCCTGACTTTC
CDR3aa: CASSLFGLTSSGANVLTF

v_gene: TRBV12-3/TRBV12-4
len: 15
j_gene: TRBJ1-4
d_gene: -
abundance: -
CDR3nt: TGTGCCAGCAGTTTAGAGTGGAGTGATTCAGAAAAACTGTTTTTT
CDR3aa: CASSLEWSDSEKLFF

v_gene: TRBV10-3
len: 15
j_gene: TRBJ1-1
d_gene: -
abundance: -
CDR3nt: TGTGCCATCAGTGCAGGAGGCCAATCTCTCACTGAAGCTTTCTTT
CDR3aa: CAISAGGQSLTEAFF

v_gene: TRBV5-8
len: 15
j_gene: TRBJ1-1
d_gene: -
abundance: many
CDR3nt: TGTGCCAGCAGCCCCGGACGGCCGATGAACACTGAAGCTTTCTTT
CDR3aa: CASSPGRPMNTEAFF

v_gene: TRBV5-6
len: 11
j_gene: TRBJ1-1
d_gene: -
abundance: many
CDR3nt: TGTGCCAGCAGTCTAGACACTGAAGCTTTCTTT
CDR3aa: CASSLDTEAFF

v_gene: TRBV20-1
len: 17
j_gene: TRBJ2-7
d_gene: -
abundance: many
CDR3nt: TGCAGTGCTAGAGATGTTAGGCGGGAAACCCTTTCCTACGAGCAGTACTTC
CDR3aa: CSARDVRRETLSYEQYF

v_gene: TRBV5-4
len: 17
j_gene: TRBJ1-1
d_gene: -
abundance: many
CDR3nt: TGTGCCAGCAGCTTGGAGGGGCAGGGGCGGCTGAACACTGAAGCTTTCTTT
CDR3aa: CASSLEGQGRLNTEAFF

v_gene: TRBV7-9
len: 15
j_gene: TRBJ1-2
d_gene: -
abundance: -
CDR3nt: TGTGCCAGCAGCTTAACACCGACCCCGTCTCATGGCTACACCTTC
CDR3aa: CASSLTPTPSHGYTF

v_gene: TRBV5-1
len: 16
j_gene: TRBJ2-1
d_gene: -
abundance: many
CDR3nt: TGCGCCAGCAGCGGGACATCATTCAGGTCCTACAATGAGCAGTTCTTC
CDR3aa: CASSGTSFRSYNEQFF

v_gene: TRBV6-6
len: 14
j_gene: TRBJ1-1
d_gene: -
abundance: many
CDR3nt: TGTGCCAGCAGTTACAACCGGCCGGGCACTGAAGCTTTCTTT
CDR3aa: CASSYNRPGTEAFF

v_gene: TRBV2
len: 15
j_gene: TRBJ2-2
d_gene: TRBD1
abundance: -
CDR3nt: TGTGCCAGCAGGTCCCAGGGGGCGAACACCGGGGAGCTGTTTTTT
CDR3aa: CASRSQGANTGELFF

v_gene: TRBV11-1
len: 17
j_gene: TRBJ1-6
d_gene: TRBD1
abundance: few
CDR3nt: TGTGCCAGCAGCCCCGCCAGGGGACAGGGGGCTAATTCACCCCTCCACTTT
CDR3aa: CASSPARGQGANSPLHF